This T cell receptor (beta chain) was sequenced in a study of CD8 T cells in ankylosing spondylitis. TCRdb reanalysed the 5' RACE reads using MiXCR and keeps one entry per CDR3 protein. The table shows approximately 350,000 distinct CDR3 sequences, with around 15% occurring only once. In its sample, this clonotype was seen a few times. V was cut by 4 bases and J by 3 bases, with 17 bases left in between. The CDR3 loop spans 16 amino acids. The TCR sequence derives from a male donor with ankylosing spondylitis or in good health (not recorded which). The chain recombines TRBV12-3 or TRBV12-4 with TRBJ2-3; D may be TRBD1 (8 bases). Source material: blood, either unsorted or a sorted T cell fraction (not recorded which). The DNA of the CDR3 is TGTGCCAGCAGTTACGACAGGGGAGGGGGAACAGATACGCAGTATTTT. Protein sequence: CASSYDRGGGTDTQYF.